The 15 T cell receptor beta chains below all came from one sample that was sequenced in a study of early T cells in non-severe SARS-CoV-2 infection. From the 5' RACE reads, TCRdb called clonotypes with MiXCR, one entry per CDR3 protein. The sample yields approximately 70,000 distinct CDR3 sequences, around 12% seen once. The sequenced sample was whole blood, obtained at baseline. These receptors were taken from an adult who was a healthcare worker with PCR-confirmed SARS-CoV-2 infection or an uninfected control (not recorded which).

The V and J genes are TRBV6-5 and TRBJ1-2; D is possibly TRBD1 (6 bases). The V end was cut by 0 bases, the J end by 8 bases, with 13 bases between. Germline CDR1 MNHEY, CDR2 SVGAGI. CDR3 size: 14 residues. The CDR3 loop reads CASSYSRGQLGYTF. CDR3 nucleotides: TGTGCCAGCAGTTACTCACGAGGACAGCTCGGCTACACCTTC.

CDR3 region: CASSLELVAQETQYF. For the CDR3, the DNA is TGCGCCAGCAGCTTGGAGCTTGTAGCGCAAGAGACCCAGTACTTC. The chain has TRBV5-1 and TRBJ2-5, with TRBD2 as a possible D gene (5 bases). Germline CDR1 is SGHRS and CDR2 is YFSETQ. V was trimmed by 0 bases and J by 2 bases, leaving 11 bases between them. This CDR3 spans 15 amino acids.

This clonotype has ten or more counts. The chain carries TRBV2 and TRBJ2-1; 10 bases are a match to TRBD2. Germline V gene data show CDR1 as SNHLY and CDR2 as FYNNEI. The CDR3 runs to 15 residues. V was pared by 8 bases and J by 4 bases, with 8 bases of the junction left unmatched. CDR3 region: CASRAETSGYNEQFF. The DNA for the CDR3 is TGTGCCAGCCGGGCGGAGACTAGCGGGTACAATGAGCAGTTCTTC.

The chain joins TRBV12-3 or TRBV12-4 to TRBJ1-1, with D perhaps matching TRBD1 (5 bases). Trimming removed 6 bases from V and 1 base from J, with 15 bases in between. This CDR3 is built from 15 residues. This chain's CDR3 is CASSPDGAKNTEAFF. CDR3 DNA sequence: TGTGCCAGCAGCCCGGACGGGGCGAAGAACACTGAAGCTTTCTTT.

The chain recombines TRBV18 with TRBJ2-1, with D possibly being TRBD2 (5 bases). The CDR3 is 17 residues long. Trimming shortened V by 3 bases and J by 9 bases, and 24 bases separated the two germline ends. The germline V gene encodes CDR1 KGHSH and CDR2 LQKENI. The CDR3: CASSPRTGFLVSFEQFF. The CDR3 region has the DNA TGTGCCAGCTCACCCCGAACGGGGTTCTTGGTGAGTTTTGAGCAGTTCTTC.

This clonotype was seen more than once but under ten times. The V call is TRBV5-1, the J call TRBJ2-7; D might be TRBD1 (6 bases). Trimming took off 4 bases at V and 3 bases at J, with 11 bases between the two ends. CDR1 and CDR2 from the germline V gene are SGHRS and YFSETQ. This CDR3 has 13 residues. The CDR3 spells CASSPKQGYEQYF. CDR3 bases: TGCGCCAGCAGCCCCAAACAGGGCTACGAGCAGTACTTC.

The table lists this clonotype with a few counts. This chain joins TRBV7-3 and TRBJ2-2, with D hard to call. CDR1 and CDR2 (germline): SGHTA, FQGTGA. The ends were cut back, 5 bases at V and 4 bases at J, with 8 bases in the middle. There are 13 residues in the CDR3. The CDR3 region has the DNA TGTGCCAGCAGCCTCCTTCGCACCGGGGAGCTGTTTTTT. Residues: CASSLLRTGELFF. The entire variable domain, with the rest obtained from reference TRBV7-3 and TRBJ2-2, is as follows: GAGVSQTPSNKVTEKGKYVELRCDPISGHTALYWYRQSLGQGPEFLIYFQGTGAADDSGLPNDRFFAVRPEGSVSTLKIQRTERGDSAVYLCASSLLRTGELFFGEGSRLTVL.

This clonotype showed up many times. This chain joins TRBV5-1 and TRBJ2-3; D tentatively reads TRBD1 or TRBD2 (6 bases each). The CDR3 is made up of 15 amino acids. Trimming removed 0 bases at V and 3 bases at J, with 11 bases between. Germline CDR1 reads SGHRS; CDR2 reads YFSETQ. This CDR3 is CASSLGSGATDTQYF. In DNA form, the CDR3 reads TGCGCCAGCAGCTTGGGGTCGGGGGCGACAGATACGCAGTATTTT.

This clonotype was detected ten times or more. This rearrangement joins TRBV20-1 to TRBJ1-1, with TRBD1 matching 7 bases. This CDR3 comprises 14 residues. Germline lookup yields CDR1 DFQATT and CDR2 SNEGSKA (reference sequence). V lost 6 bases, J lost 2 bases, and 9 bases stayed unmatched. DNA for the CDR3: TGCAGTGCCCAATCCCAGGGGGGAAACACTGAAGCTTTCTTT. This encodes CSAQSQGGNTEAFF.

There are a few counts of this clonotype. This rearrangement joins TRBV7-9 to TRBJ1-1, with D possibly TRBD1 on 6 matching bases. Germline CDR1 reads SEHNR; CDR2 reads FQNEAQ (reference sequence). Trimming cost V 5 bases and J 6 bases, with 19 bases left between them. The CDR3 runs 15 residues. The CDR3 bases are TGTGCCAGCAGCGCCCTCCGGACAGTAGTTTCTGAAGCTTTCTTT. Protein sequence: CASSALRTVVSEAFF.

In its sample, this clonotype was seen many times. This rearrangement joins TRBV5-6 to TRBJ2-1, with TRBD1 matching over 7 bases. V was clipped by 3 bases and J by 0 bases; unmatched bases: 3. Germline loops: CDR1 SGHDT, CDR2 YYEEEE. The CDR3 is 15 amino acids. CDR3 region: CASSSTGNSYNEQFF. CDR3 coding DNA: TGTGCCAGCAGCTCGACAGGGAACTCCTACAATGAGCAGTTCTTC.

This clonotype came up a few times. The chain combines TRBV3-1 with TRBJ1-1, with a tentative D call TRBD1 (6 bases). The germline V gene encodes CDR1 LGHDT and CDR2 YNNKEL (reference sequence). There are 14 residues in the CDR3. V was shortened by 0 bases and J by 11 bases, with 16 bases between the two germline ends. CDR3 DNA sequence: TGTGCCAGCAGCCAAGATATAGGGGGAGGAGGGGCTTTCTTT. Translation: CASSQDIGGGGAFF.

This clonotype was counted only a few times. The J gene is TRBJ2-5, the V gene TRBV7-2, with no clear D. The CDR3 is 15 amino acids. V was trimmed by 6 bases and J by 0 bases, leaving 14 bases between them. CDR1 and CDR2 (germline): SGHTA, FQGNSA. CDR3: CASSSDQVYQETQYF. The CDR3 DNA follows: TGTGCCAGCAGTTCGGACCAGGTTTACCAAGAGACCCAGTACTTC.

The sample holds many counts of this clonotype. The V and J genes are TRBV7-3 and TRBJ2-1; D is uncertain. The CDR3 extends over 12 amino acids. V gave up 5 bases and J gave up 7 bases, with 9 bases separating them. Per the germline V gene, CDR1 is SGHTA and CDR2 is FQGTGA. The CDR3 spells CASSPDYNEQFF. CDR3 nucleotides: TGTGCCAGCAGCCCTGATTATAATGAGCAGTTCTTC.

This clonotype was found a few times. The rearrangement uses TRBV7-9 and TRBJ2-3; D might be TRBD1 or TRBD2, each matching 5 bases. The ends were cut back, 1 base at V and 3 bases at J, with 14 bases in the middle. The length of the CDR3 is 16 residues. Germline V gene sequence: CDR1 SEHNR, CDR2 FQNEAQ (reference sequence). The CDR3 spells CASSLVTGRPTDTQYF. The CDR3, as DNA: TGTGCCAGCAGCTTAGTTACGGGACGTCCAACAGATACGCAGTATTTT.